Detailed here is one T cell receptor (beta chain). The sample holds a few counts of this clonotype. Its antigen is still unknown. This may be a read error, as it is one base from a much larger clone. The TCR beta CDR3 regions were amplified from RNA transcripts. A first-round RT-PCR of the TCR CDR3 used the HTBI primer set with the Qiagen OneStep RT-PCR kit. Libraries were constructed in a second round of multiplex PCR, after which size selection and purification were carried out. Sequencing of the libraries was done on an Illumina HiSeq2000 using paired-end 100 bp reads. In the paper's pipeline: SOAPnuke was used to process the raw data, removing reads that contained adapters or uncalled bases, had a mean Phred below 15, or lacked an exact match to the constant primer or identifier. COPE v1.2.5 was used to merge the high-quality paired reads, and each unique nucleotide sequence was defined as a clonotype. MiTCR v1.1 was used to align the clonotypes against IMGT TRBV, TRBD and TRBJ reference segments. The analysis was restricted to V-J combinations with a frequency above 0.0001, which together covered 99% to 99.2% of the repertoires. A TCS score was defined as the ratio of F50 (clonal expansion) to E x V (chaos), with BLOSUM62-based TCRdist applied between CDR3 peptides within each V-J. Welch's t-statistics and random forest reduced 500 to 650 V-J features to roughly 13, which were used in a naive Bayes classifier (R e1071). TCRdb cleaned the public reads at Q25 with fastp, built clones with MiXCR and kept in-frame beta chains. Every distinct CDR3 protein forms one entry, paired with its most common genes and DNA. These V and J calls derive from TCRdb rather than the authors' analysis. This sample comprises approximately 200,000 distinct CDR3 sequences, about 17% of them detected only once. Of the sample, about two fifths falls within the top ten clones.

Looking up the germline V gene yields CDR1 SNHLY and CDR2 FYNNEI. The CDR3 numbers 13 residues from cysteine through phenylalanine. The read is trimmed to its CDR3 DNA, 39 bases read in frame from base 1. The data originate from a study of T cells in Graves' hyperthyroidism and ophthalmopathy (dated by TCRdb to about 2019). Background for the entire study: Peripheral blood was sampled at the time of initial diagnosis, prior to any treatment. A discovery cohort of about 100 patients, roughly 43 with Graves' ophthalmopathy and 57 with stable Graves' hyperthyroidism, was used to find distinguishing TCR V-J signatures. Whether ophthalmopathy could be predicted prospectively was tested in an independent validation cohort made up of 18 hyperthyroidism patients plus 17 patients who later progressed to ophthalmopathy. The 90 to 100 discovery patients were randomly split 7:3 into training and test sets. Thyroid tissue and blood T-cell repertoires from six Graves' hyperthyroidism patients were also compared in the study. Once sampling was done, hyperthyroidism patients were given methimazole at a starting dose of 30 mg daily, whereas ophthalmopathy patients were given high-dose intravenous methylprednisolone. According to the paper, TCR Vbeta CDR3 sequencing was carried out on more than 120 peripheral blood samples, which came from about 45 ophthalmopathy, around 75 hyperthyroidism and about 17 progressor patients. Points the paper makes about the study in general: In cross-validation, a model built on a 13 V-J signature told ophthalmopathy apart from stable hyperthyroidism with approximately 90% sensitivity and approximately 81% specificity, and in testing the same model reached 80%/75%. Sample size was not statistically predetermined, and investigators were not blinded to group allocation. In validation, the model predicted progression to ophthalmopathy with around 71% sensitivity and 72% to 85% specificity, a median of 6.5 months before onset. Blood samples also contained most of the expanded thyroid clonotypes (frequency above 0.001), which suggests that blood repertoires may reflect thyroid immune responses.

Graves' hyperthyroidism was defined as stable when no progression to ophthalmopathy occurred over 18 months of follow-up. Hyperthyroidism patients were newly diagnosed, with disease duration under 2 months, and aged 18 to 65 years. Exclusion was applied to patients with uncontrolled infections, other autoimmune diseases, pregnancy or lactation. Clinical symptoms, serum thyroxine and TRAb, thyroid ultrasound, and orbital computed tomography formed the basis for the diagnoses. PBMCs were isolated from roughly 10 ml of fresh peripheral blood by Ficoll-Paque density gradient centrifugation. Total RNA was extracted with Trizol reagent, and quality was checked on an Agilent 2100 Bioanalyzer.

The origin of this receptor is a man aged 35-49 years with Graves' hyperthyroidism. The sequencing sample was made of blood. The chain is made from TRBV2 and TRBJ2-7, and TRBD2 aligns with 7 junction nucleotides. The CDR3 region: CASSSTWDYGQYF. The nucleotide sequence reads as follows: TGTGCCAGCAGTTCGACTTGGGACTACGGGCAGTACTTC.